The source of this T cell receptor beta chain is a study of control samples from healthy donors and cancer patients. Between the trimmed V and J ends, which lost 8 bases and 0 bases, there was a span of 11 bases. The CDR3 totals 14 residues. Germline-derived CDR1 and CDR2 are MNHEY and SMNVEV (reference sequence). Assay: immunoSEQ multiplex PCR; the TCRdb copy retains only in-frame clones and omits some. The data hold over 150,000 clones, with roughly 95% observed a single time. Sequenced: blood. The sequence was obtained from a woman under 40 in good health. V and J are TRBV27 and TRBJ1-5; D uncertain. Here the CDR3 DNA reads TGTGCCAGCGGCCTTCACGGTAGCAATCAGCCCCAGCATTTT. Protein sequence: CASGLHGSNQPQHF.